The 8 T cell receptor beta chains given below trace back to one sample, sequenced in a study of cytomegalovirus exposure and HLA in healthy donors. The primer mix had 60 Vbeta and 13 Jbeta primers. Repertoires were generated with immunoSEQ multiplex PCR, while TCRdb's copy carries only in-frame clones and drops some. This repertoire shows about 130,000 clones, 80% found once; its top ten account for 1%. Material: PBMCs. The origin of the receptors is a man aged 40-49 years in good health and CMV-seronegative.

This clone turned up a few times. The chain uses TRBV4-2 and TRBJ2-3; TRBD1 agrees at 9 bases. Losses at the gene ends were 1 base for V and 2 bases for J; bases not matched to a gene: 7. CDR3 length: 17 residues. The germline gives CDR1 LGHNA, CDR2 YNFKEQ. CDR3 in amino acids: CASSQALQGANTDTQYF. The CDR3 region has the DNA TGTGCCAGCAGCCAAGCTCTACAGGGGGCAAACACAGATACGCAGTATTTT.

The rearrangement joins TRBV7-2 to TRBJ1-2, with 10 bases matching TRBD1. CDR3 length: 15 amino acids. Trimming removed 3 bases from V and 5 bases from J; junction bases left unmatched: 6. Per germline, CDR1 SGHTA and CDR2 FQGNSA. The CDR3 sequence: CASSFRGQGRYGYTF. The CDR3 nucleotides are TGTGCCAGCAGCTTCCGGGGACAGGGGAGGTATGGCTACACCTTC.

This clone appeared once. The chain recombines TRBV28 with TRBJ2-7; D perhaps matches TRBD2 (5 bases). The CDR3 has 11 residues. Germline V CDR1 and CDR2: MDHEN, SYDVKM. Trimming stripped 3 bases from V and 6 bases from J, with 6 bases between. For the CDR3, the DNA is TGTGCCAGCAGTTTGAGGGCCGAGCAGTACTTC. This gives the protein CASSLRAEQYF.

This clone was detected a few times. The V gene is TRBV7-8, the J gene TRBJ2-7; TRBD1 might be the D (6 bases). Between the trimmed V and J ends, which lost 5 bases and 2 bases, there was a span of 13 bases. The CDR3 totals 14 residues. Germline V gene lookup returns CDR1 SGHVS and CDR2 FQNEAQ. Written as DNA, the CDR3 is TGTGCCAGCAGCCCCTGGACAGAACCCTACGAGCAGTACTTC. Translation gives CASSPWTEPYEQYF.

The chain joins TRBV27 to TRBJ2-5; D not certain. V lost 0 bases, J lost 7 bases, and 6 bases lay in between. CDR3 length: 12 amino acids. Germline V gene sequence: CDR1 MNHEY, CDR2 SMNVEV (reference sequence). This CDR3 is CASSLSHGTQYF. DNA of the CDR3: TGTGCCAGCAGTTTATCGCACGGGACCCAGTACTTC.

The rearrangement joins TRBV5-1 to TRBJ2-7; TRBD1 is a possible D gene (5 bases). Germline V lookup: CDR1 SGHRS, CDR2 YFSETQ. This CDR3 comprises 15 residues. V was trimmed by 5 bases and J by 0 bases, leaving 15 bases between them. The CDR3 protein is CASRLQVLSSYEQYF. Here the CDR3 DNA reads TGCGCCAGCAGGCTACAGGTCTTGAGCTCCTACGAGCAGTACTTC.

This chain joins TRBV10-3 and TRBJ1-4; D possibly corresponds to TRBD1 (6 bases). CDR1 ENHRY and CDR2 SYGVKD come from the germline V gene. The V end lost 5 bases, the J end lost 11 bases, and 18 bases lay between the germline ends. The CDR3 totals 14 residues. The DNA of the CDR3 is TGTGCCATCAGTAATGGGGCAGGGGAGAGGAAACTGTTTTTT. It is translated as CAISNGAGERKLFF.

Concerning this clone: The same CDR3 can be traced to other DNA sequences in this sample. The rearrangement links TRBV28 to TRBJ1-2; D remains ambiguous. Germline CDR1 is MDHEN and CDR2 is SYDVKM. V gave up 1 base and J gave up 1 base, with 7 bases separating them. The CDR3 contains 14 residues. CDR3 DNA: TGTGCCAGCAGTTTATCGGGAGATAACTATGGCTACACCTTC. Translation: CASSLSGDNYGYTF.